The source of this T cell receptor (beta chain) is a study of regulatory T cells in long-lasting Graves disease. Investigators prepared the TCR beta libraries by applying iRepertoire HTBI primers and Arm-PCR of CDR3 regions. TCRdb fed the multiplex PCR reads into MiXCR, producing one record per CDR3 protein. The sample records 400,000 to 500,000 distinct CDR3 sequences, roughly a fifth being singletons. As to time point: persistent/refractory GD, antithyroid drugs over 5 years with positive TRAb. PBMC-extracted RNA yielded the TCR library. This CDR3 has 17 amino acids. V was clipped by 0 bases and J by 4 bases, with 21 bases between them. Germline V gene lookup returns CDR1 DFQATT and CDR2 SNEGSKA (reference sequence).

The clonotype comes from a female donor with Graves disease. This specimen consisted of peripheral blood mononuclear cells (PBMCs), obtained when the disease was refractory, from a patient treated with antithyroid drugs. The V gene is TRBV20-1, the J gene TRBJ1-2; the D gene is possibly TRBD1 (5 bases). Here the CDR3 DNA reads TGCAGTGCTAGAGACACCCGGACACTCCCGGAGGGCTATGGCTACACCTTC. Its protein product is CSARDTRTLPEGYGYTF.